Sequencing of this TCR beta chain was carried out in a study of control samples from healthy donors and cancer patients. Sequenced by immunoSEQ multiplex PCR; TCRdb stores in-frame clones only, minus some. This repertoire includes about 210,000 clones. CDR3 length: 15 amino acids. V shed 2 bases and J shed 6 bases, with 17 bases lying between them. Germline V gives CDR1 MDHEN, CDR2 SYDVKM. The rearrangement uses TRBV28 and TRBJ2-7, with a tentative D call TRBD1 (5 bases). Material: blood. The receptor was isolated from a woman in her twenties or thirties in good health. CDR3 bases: TGTGCCAGCAGTTTACCGGTAGGGGAATATCGCGAGCAGTACTTC. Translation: CASSLPVGEYREQYF.